Presented here are 18 T cell receptor beta chains from one specimen sequenced in a study of control samples from healthy donors and cancer patients. The protocol was immunoSEQ multiplex PCR, while the TCRdb copy is restricted to in-frame clones and leaves out a portion. The sample has 110,000 or so clones; about 83% are singletons. Material: blood. These receptor sequences come from a woman aged 45-59 years in good health.

This chain links TRBV9 with TRBJ1-1, with TRBD1 as a possible D gene (6 bases). Looked up from germline, CDR1 is SGDLS and CDR2 is YYNGEE. V dropped 2 bases and J dropped 4 bases, with 15 bases sitting between them. The CDR3 is 15 amino acids. In DNA, the CDR3 is TGTGCCAGCAGCGTGGGAGTAACAGGGTTCACTGAAGCTTTCTTT. Protein product: CASSVGVTGFTEAFF.

This clone was found a few times. This sequence joins TRBV9 and TRBJ1-3; D is unresolved. V was cut by 4 bases and J by 0 bases, with 8 bases left in between. The CDR3 has 14 residues. Germline CDR1 reads SGDLS; CDR2 reads YYNGEE. The CDR3 protein is CASSPQLSGNTIYF. The DNA for the CDR3 is TGTGCCAGCAGCCCACAGCTCTCTGGAAACACCATATATTTT.

The chain combines TRBV7-2 with TRBJ1-5, with a possible D match to TRBD1 (5 bases). V gave up 1 base and J gave up 3 bases, with 16 bases separating them. The CDR3 consists of 17 residues. Germline loops: CDR1 SGHTA, CDR2 FQGNSA. The CDR3 here is CASSLVPPGIANQPQHF. The CDR3 coding sequence is TGTGCCAGCAGCTTAGTTCCCCCAGGGATTGCCAATCAGCCCCAGCATTTT.

V and J are TRBV6-2 or TRBV6-3 and TRBJ1-1, with D uncertain. Trimming left V 5 bases short and J 4 bases short, with 11 bases between. This CDR3 contains 13 residues. Per the germline V gene, CDR1 is MNHEY and CDR2 is SVGEGT. The CDR3: CASSVILGTEAFF. In nucleotides, the CDR3 is TGTGCCAGCAGTGTGATCCTTGGCACTGAAGCTTTCTTT.

This clone was seen a handful of times. Mismatch with germline at one junction end may stem from a read error. The chain employs TRBV7-7 and TRBJ2-1; 8 bases are shared with TRBD2. In germline, CDR1 is SSHAT, CDR2 FNYEAQ (reference sequence). The CDR3 has 14 residues. The CDR3 nucleotides read TGTGCTAGCAGCTTAAACGGGAGGGTCAATGAGCAGTTCTTC. Amino acid sequence: CASSLNGRVNEQFF.

The rearrangement uses TRBV5-1 and TRBJ2-1; 7 bases line up with TRBD1. The germline V gene has CDR1 SGHRS and CDR2 YFSETQ. The CDR3 runs to 16 residues. V dropped 0 bases and J dropped 3; count of bases not matched to a gene: 6. CDR3 coding DNA: TGCGCCAGCAGCTTGGAGACGGGACAGATCTACAATGAGCAGTTCTTC. Translated, it gives CASSLETGQIYNEQFF.

This chain joins TRBV11-2 and TRBJ1-4; D not resolved. The CDR3 spans 14 residues. Germline loops: CDR1 SGHAT, CDR2 FQNNGV. Trimming stripped 5 bases from V and 7 bases from J, with 14 bases between. This CDR3 is CASSEDPSSEKLFF. In DNA, the CDR3 is TGTGCCAGCAGCGAGGACCCATCTTCTGAAAAACTGTTTTTT.

The rearrangement links TRBV24-1 to TRBJ2-3, with TRBD2 matching over 10 bases. The CDR3 is 16 residues long. The V segment lost 1 base and the J segment 5 bases; nucleotides outside the gene matches: 5. Germline V lookup: CDR1 KGHDR, CDR2 SFDVKD. CDR3 bases: TGTGCCACCAGTGATTTCCTAGCGGGAGAGGGAGATACGCAGTATTTT. The encoded protein is CATSDFLAGEGDTQYF.

The J gene is TRBJ2-5, the V gene TRBV11-1; perhaps TRBD1 as D (6 bases). Trimming removed 5 bases from V and 2 bases from J, with 15 bases in between. CDR3 length equals 15 residues. Germline V gene lookup returns CDR1 SGHAT and CDR2 FQDESV (reference sequence). The CDR3 DNA sequence: TGTGCCAGCAGCGCCCGGACAGCGCATCAAGAGACCCAGTACTTC. Amino acid sequence: CASSARTAHQETQYF.

This clone was observed once. The chain recombines TRBV6-4 with TRBJ2-2; 9 nucleotides match TRBD1. Germline V lookup: CDR1 MRHNA, CDR2 SNTAGT. The CDR3 contains 16 residues. The J segment lost 1 base and the V segment lost 6 bases, leaving 6 bases of the junction unmatched. The CDR3 loop is CASRQRTGVNTGELFF. The CDR3 nucleotides read TGTGCCAGCAGGCAACGGACAGGGGTGAACACCGGGGAGCTGTTTTTT.

The gene calls are TRBV6-5 and TRBJ2-3; maybe TRBD1 (5 bases). V was cut by 9 bases and J by 2 bases, with 12 bases left in between. The CDR3 sequence is 13 residues long. CDR1 MNHEY and CDR2 SVGAGI come from the germline V gene. Here the CDR3 DNA reads TGTGCCAGTAGGTTAGGGGTCACAGATACGCAGTATTTT. Translation: CASRLGVTDTQYF.

The DNA for the CDR3 is TGTGCCAGCAGCGTAGCGGCAAACACCGGGGAGCTGTTTTTT. This codes for CASSVAANTGELFF. The chain employs TRBV9 and TRBJ2-2; D is unresolved. The CDR3 totals 14 residues. V lost 0 bases and J 2 bases, leaving 5 bases between the germline ends. Germline V gene data show CDR1 as SGDLS and CDR2 as YYNGEE.

The V and J genes are TRBV29-1 and TRBJ2-3, with 7 nucleotides matching TRBD2. The germline gives CDR1 SQVTM, CDR2 ANQGSEA. The CDR3 is made up of 13 amino acids. The CDR3 here is CTSWGGSPDTQYF. The CDR3 DNA sequence: TGCACCTCCTGGGGCGGGAGTCCAGATACGCAGTATTTT.

The sample holds a few counts of this clone. This chain uses TRBV18 with TRBJ2-7; D not certain. CDR1 is KGHSH, CDR2 LQKENI, per germline. This CDR3 is built from 15 residues. Between the trimmed V and J ends, which lost 3 bases and 7 bases, there was a span of 19 bases. CDR3 bases: TGTGCCAGCTCACCCCCGGCACCCGGGCTGGCAGAGCAGTACTTC. Its protein is CASSPPAPGLAEQYF. The whole variable domain, remainder taken from reference TRBV18 and TRBJ2-7, is NAGVMQNPRHLVRRRGQEARLRCSPMKGHSHVYWYRQLPEEGLKFMVYLQKENIIDESGMPKERFSAEFPKEGPSILRIQQVVRGDSAAYFCASSPPAPGLAEQYFGPGTRLTVT.

The chain carries TRBV5-4 and TRBJ2-7, with 7 bases that match TRBD1. V shed 5 bases and J 2 bases; nucleotides not matched to a gene: 7. The CDR3 length is 14 residues. Looked up from germline, CDR1 is SGHNT and CDR2 is YYREEE (reference sequence). CDR3 loop: CASRIWTGAYEQYF. For the CDR3, the DNA is TGTGCCAGCAGGATATGGACAGGTGCCTACGAGCAGTACTTC.

This chain connects TRBV18 to TRBJ2-7; 9 nucleotides align to TRBD2. The V and J ends lost 3 bases and 5 bases, in that order; junction bases with no gene match: 8. The CDR3 spans 15 residues. The germline gives CDR1 KGHSH, CDR2 LQKENI. CDR3: CASSPRVAGAHEQYF. The DNA of the CDR3 is TGTGCCAGCTCACCCCGGGTAGCGGGAGCCCACGAGCAGTACTTC.

The chain links TRBV29-1 to TRBJ2-5, with TRBD1 matching over 8 bases. CDR1 and CDR2 (germline): SQVTM, ANQGSEA. The CDR3 contains 12 residues. Trimming removed 5 bases from V and 6 bases from J; junction bases left unmatched: 5. The CDR3 DNA follows: TGCAGCGTTCGACAGGGGTTGAAGACCCAGTACTTC. Its translation: CSVRQGLKTQYF.

The chain combines TRBV7-2 with TRBJ2-2; 10 nucleotides align to TRBD2. V trimming: 4 bases; J trimming: 6 bases; junction bases outside the gene matches: 11. This CDR3 region has 17 residues. Germline V gene data show CDR1 as SGHTA and CDR2 as FQGNSA. The CDR3 coding sequence is TGTGCCAGCAGCTCCCGGGGGTCTAGCGGGAGCCCCGGGGAGCTGTTTTTT. As protein: CASSSRGSSGSPGELFF.